The clone carrying this T cell receptor beta chain was observed a handful of times. Its antigen is not identified. The CDR3 runs 16 residues. Germline lookup yields CDR1 SGHTA and CDR2 FQGNSA. The ends lost 5 bases at V and 3 bases at J; junction bases unmatched: 3. This entry comes from a study of Graves' ophthalmopathy and Graves' hyperthyroidism. Other autoimmune diseases, uncontrolled infections, pregnancy or lactation excluded patients from enrollment. Scientists amplified the TCR beta CDR3 regions from RNA transcripts. An opening RT-PCR round employed HTBI primers and preceded a second-round multiplex PCR. TCRdb reprocessed the multiplex PCR reads via MiXCR and lists one record per CDR3 protein. The sample holds about 550,000 distinct CDR3 sequences; 35% to 45% are singletons and the top ten take approximately 4.1%. General study findings and limits: Among thyroid clonotypes expanded above 0.001 frequency, most also appeared in blood.

V gene TRBV7-2 combines with J gene TRBJ2-3; 15 positions match TRBD2. This sequence originates from an adult man with Graves' hyperthyroidism. Sequencing used peripheral blood or thyroid tissue (not recorded which). CDR3 bases: TGTGCCAGCAGCCCGGGACTAGCGGGAGGTACAGATACGCAGTATTTT. It translates to CASSPGLAGGTDTQYF.